The present T cell receptor (beta chain) was sequenced within a study of beta chain features in type 1 diabetes (dated by TCRdb to 2017 to 2018). Background for the entire study: Mean age, gender distribution, total cell number and subset yield were not different between patients and healthy donors. Across all samples, approximately 98,000,000 sorted cells were examined, and cell number per subset correlated strongly with RNA yield. In the study, recently diagnosed type 1 diabetes patients and matched healthy donors were compared on the TCRB repertoires of their sorted circulating CD4+ T cell subsets. Naive and central memory subsets were obtained from all 30 or so donors, but regulatory and stem cell-like memory subsets were isolated from only 8 patients and roughly 8 healthy donors.

The full study reports these points: Because small numbers of individuals were included in the HLA sub-analyses, any influence of HLA type on TCRB rearrangement was left unresolved. Because cDNA rather than genomic DNA was sequenced, highly expressing activated cells could have been over-represented, although no difference in activation and CD3 levels was found between groups. Patients with type 1 diabetes made fewer insertions and deleted more nucleotides at VDJ recombination sites, implying thymic rearrangement abnormalities. Type 1 diabetes patients showed a moderate but significant shortening of TCRB CDR3 length in all four CD4+ subsets. Shorter templates might be favored by PCR, yet because patient and control samples were amplified and corrected together, any such skew would affect both groups equally. Naive, central memory and regulatory TCRB repertoires appeared more similar among patients than among healthy donors.

A single peripheral blood draw of about 116 mL on average was collected from each donor into heparinised tubes. A BD FACSAria II was used to sort naive, central memory, regulatory and stem cell-like memory CD4+ T cells with a panel that included CD45RO, CCR7, CD25, CD127, CD95 and CD27. Every sorted population had a purity above 95%. Right away, PBMCs were isolated by Lymphoprep density gradient centrifugation and were stained directly, with no culture step. So that batch effects would be minimized, each experiment stained and sorted samples in pairs, pairing one healthy donor with one patient. As for this clone: Its target antigen remains unknown. No base quality values were provided; no much bigger clone lies one nucleotide off.

The CDR3 starts with the cysteine, ends with the phenylalanine, and has 15 residues. Solely the CDR3 DNA is kept, with 45 bases framed from the first base. Taken from the germline V gene, the CDR1 and CDR2 loops are SQVTM and ANQGSEA. V loses 0 bases, J loses 8 bases, and the germline ends lie 19 bases apart. The entire isolated RNA was reverse transcribed using the High Capacity cDNA Reverse Transcription Kit, and thus expressed TCRB transcripts were sequenced. Deep immunoSEQ sequencing was applied to naive, central memory and regulatory T cell samples, giving an average of about 3.4 million total reads per sample. After sorted cells were lysed in RLT buffer, RNA was extracted with DNase-treated RNeasy Micro or Mini kits, with the choice depending on cell number. To prevent cross-contamination, each cell subset was processed individually, whereas patient and healthy donor samples were processed jointly. TCRB sequences were amplified from cDNA with the immunoSEQ multiplex PCR, producing 87-bp fragments spanning the CDR3 region. Sequencing of the amplicons was performed on the Illumina HiSeq platform. As for the original processing: Synthetic template baselines were used to correct PCR bias computationally, reads within Hamming distance 2 were collapsed, and singletons that could not be merged were discarded. By aligning reads against IMGT, V, D and J genes, CDR3 length, and insertions or deletions at six rearrangement sites were assigned. Within each subset, clonotype counts were normalized to sorted cell number, and only after that were true diversity and Gini coefficients computed with the tcR R package. Repertoire sharing was quantified using the overlap coefficient calculated on TCRB nucleotide sequences. TCRdb mirrors the immuneACCESS table, restricted to in-frame sequences. Some clones are absent from its copies; in checked studies, under half trace to an unresolved V gene, and the reason for the others is unknown. V and J calls and clone size are given by that table; D and trimming were obtained from the DNA. For this sample there are about 290,000 clones; around 7.3% appear just once. The ten biggest clones cover roughly 1% of the sample.

The chain links TRBV29-1 with TRBJ1-2; too little of a D gene remains to name it. This TCR derives from a woman between 18 and 30 years old in good health. The sequenced material came from central memory CD4+ T cells from blood. The CDR3 protein is CSVEEPRTEIMGYTF. The sequenced DNA is TGCAGCGTTGAAGAGCCTCGAACAGAGATCATGGGCTACACCTTC.